This T cell receptor (beta chain) was captured in a study of response to subunit inactivated influenza vaccine (dated by TCRdb to between 2017 and 2018). Looking at the study overall: The study used deep quantitative T cell receptor repertoire profiling to track responses to a trivalent subunit inactivated influenza vaccine.

Concerning this clonotype itself: Its recognized antigen is unknown. No base-level quality is on record; no much larger clone is a single base apart.

Receptors were amplified or captured by RT-PCR. The data were produced on an Illumina HiSeq 2500. Using fastp at Q25 and MiXCR, TCRdb reprocessed the public reads and kept productive beta chains. Merged by CDR3 protein, the rows form single entries marked with the most common genes and DNA. The sample yields about 780,000 distinct CDR3 sequences; approximately 17% were counted once. Of the sample, approximately 10% falls within the top ten clones. Paper-wide results and their limitations: According to the authors, only a limited number of new T cells may be recruited by each seasonal influenza vaccination.

The origin of this receptor is a man aged 45-65 years who received an inactivated influenza vaccine. Donor details come from another sample of the same person, matched by shared clones. Material: PBMCs from blood, obtained approximately 5 days after vaccination.

The DNA sequence is given as TGCAGTGCAACAGGGTACGGGGAGCTGTTTTTT. Its protein product is CSATGYGELFF. The chain is encoded by TRBV20-1 joined to TRBJ2-2; TRBD1 is a possible D gene, resting on 6 matching bases. Taken from cysteine to phenylalanine, the CDR3 has 11 residues. Just CDR3 DNA is preserved here, 33 bases in frame from base 1. At the junction V is shortened by 6 bases and J by 7 bases, with 9 bases in between. CDR1 is given as DFQATT and CDR2 as SNEGSKA, both from the germline V gene (reference sequence).